This T cell receptor beta chain was profiled in a study of T cell repertoires in cytomegalovirus infection. Looking at the study overall: A matching HLA type, together with CMV infection, was signaled by public TCR beta signatures. Study-wide results and limits: Adding up the frequency of public TCR beta families identified people who carried CMV plus the relevant HLA. Clonotypes of TCR beta that were HLA-C-restricted and CMV-specific dominated the ex vivo response.

TCRdb re-called the reads through MiXCR, storing one row per CDR3 protein. The sample consists of about 530,000 distinct CDR3 sequences, around 27% of them appearing once. This CDR3 spans 12 amino acids. V was trimmed by 1 base and J by 7 bases, leaving 10 bases between them. CDR1 SQVTM and CDR2 ANQGSEA come from the germline V gene. On this clonotype: Antigen unknown.

The J gene is TRBJ1-2, the V gene TRBV29-1, with no clear D. The sequence came from a human donor in good health (CMV status not recorded). Some clones in this sample may be carry-over from other donors' samples. Sequencing was performed on PBMCs. CDR3 residues: CSVEGSGLGYTF. CDR3 nucleotide sequence: TGCAGCGTTGAAGGGTCGGGTCTTGGCTACACCTTC.